The source of this TCR beta chain is a study of patients and donors after allogeneic stem cell transplantation. Each CDR3 protein gets one entry after TCRdb re-called the RT-PCR reads with MiXCR. The sample has some 200,000 distinct CDR3 sequences; 41% are singletons. This CDR3 comprises 13 residues. In germline, CDR1 is SNHLY, CDR2 FYNNEI. The ends lost 9 bases at V and 2 bases at J; junction bases unmatched: 7. This TCR was recovered from a human donor who was either an allogeneic HSCT recipient or a stem cell or donor lymphocyte infusion donor (not recorded which). It is not recorded whose cells these are; they may come from a transplant donor. Sequenced material: blood, either unsorted or a sorted T cell fraction (not recorded which). The rearrangement joins TRBV2 to TRBJ2-7, with 7 bases lining up with TRBD1. CDR3 DNA: TGTGCCAGTACTCGGGACAGCACCTACGAGCAGTACTTC. Translation: CASTRDSTYEQYF. The full variable domain, in which reference TRBV2 and TRBJ2-7 provide the parts outside the CDR3, is EPEVTQTPSHQVTQMGQEVILRCVPISNHLYFYWYRQILGQKVEFLVSFYNNEISEKSEIFDDQFSVERPDGSNFTLKIRSTKLEDSAMYFCASTRDSTYEQYFGPGTRLTVT.